The T cell receptor (beta chain) under discussion was sequenced for a study of cytomegalovirus exposure and HLA in healthy donors. The study ran its PCR with 60 Vbeta and 13 Jbeta primers. TCRdb's table, derived via immunoSEQ multiplex PCR, lists solely in-frame clones and lacks some. In the table there are approximately 84,000 clones, roughly 70% of which are singletons. Germline CDR1 MNHNS, CDR2 SASEGT. The V end was cut by 2 bases, the J end by 2 bases, with 13 bases between. The CDR3 totals 16 residues. This clone was seen a few times. The chain has TRBV6-1 and TRBJ1-3; TRBD1 might be the D (6 bases). The specimen sequenced was PBMCs. The sequence came from a man aged 35-49 years in good health and CMV-seropositive. Here the CDR3 reads CASSESPRGAGNTIYF. The CDR3 DNA is TGTGCCAGCAGTGAATCCCCCAGGGGCGCTGGAAACACCATATATTTT.